The 20 T cell receptor beta chains given below trace back to one sample, sequenced in a study of graft-versus-host responses after intestinal transplantation. Data came from immunoSEQ multiplex PCR; TCRdb stores just in-frame clones and leaves some out. This sample yields about 85,000 clones, of which around 90% are seen a single time; 7.6% belongs to the top ten. No antigen is known for these receptors. The sequencing used unstimulated CD8+ T cells sorted from spleen or lymph node cells, collected before transplant. The receptor set was obtained from a human donor who was the organ donor for an intestinal transplant.

The chain has TRBV5-1 and TRBJ1-2; D is undetermined. This CDR3 spans 15 amino acids. V lost 0 bases and J lost 0, with 9 bases in between. Germline CDR1 is SGHRS and CDR2 is YFSETQ. The CDR3 DNA reads as TGCGCCAGCAGCTTGGCGGGCATAGCTAACTATGGCTACACCTTC. Protein product: CASSLAGIANYGYTF.

This CDR3 reads CASSFGRYNEQFF. DNA for the CDR3: TGTGCCAGCAGCTTTGGGAGGTACAATGAGCAGTTCTTC. The rearrangement uses TRBV7-2 and TRBJ2-1, with a weak D call TRBD2 (6 bases). The CDR3 spans 13 residues. V was clipped by 3 bases and J by 4 bases, with 7 bases between them. CDR1 and CDR2 from the germline V gene are SGHTA and FQGNSA.

This clone was seen only a few times. The J gene is TRBJ1-3, the V gene TRBV7-2; weak D call: TRBD1 (5 bases). Trimming cost V 1 base and J 0 bases, with 10 bases left between them. Germline CDR1 reads SGHTA; CDR2 reads FQGNSA. CDR3 length: 16 residues. The CDR3 bases are TGTGCCAGCAGCTTAGATCAGGGAGTCTCTGGAAACACCATATATTTT. Protein product: CASSLDQGVSGNTIYF.

The chain joins TRBV19 to TRBJ1-5, with TRBD1 matching 7 bases. With V trimmed by 2 bases and J by 5 bases, 6 bases remained unmatched. Germline-derived CDR1 and CDR2 are LNHDA and SQIVND (reference sequence). The CDR3 has 15 amino acids. Here the CDR3 reads CASSITGTEYQPQHF. CDR3 DNA sequence: TGTGCCAGTAGTATAACCGGGACAGAGTATCAGCCCCAGCATTTT.

The chain links TRBV7-6 to TRBJ2-7; tentative D call: TRBD2 (6 bases). The germline CDR1 and CDR2 sequences are SGHVS and FNYEAQ. This CDR3 contains 14 residues. V gave up 1 base and J gave up 6 bases, with 13 bases separating them. The CDR3 here is CASSLEASDTEQYF. The CDR3 DNA follows: TGTGCCAGCAGCTTAGAGGCTAGCGATACCGAGCAGTACTTC.

The chain has TRBV6-5 and TRBJ1-1; D is possibly TRBD1 (5 bases). The CDR3 is made up of 13 amino acids. The germline gives CDR1 MNHEY, CDR2 SVGAGI. Trimming stripped 2 bases from V and 4 bases from J, with 8 bases between. CDR3 in amino acids: CASSYQGGTEAFF. In DNA form, the CDR3 reads TGTGCCAGCAGTTACCAGGGCGGCACTGAAGCTTTCTTT.

The rearrangement uses TRBV6-6 and TRBJ1-1, with 7 nucleotides matching TRBD1. The V gene end was trimmed by 4 bases and the J gene end by 4 bases; junction bases not matched to a gene: 6. The CDR3 sequence is 14 residues long. Germline V gene data show CDR1 as MNHNY and CDR2 as SVGAGI (reference sequence). This chain's CDR3 is CASSLQGLGTEAFF. For the CDR3, the DNA is TGTGCCAGCAGTTTACAGGGGCTGGGCACTGAAGCTTTCTTT.

This chain joins TRBV10-2 and TRBJ2-2, with D unclear. The CDR3 is 14 residues long. V gave up 11 bases and J gave up 2 bases, with 15 bases separating them. From germline, CDR1 is WSHSY and CDR2 SAAADI. This chain's CDR3 is CASWDSINTGELFF. The CDR3 DNA is TGCGCCTCCTGGGATAGTATAAACACCGGGGAGCTGTTTTTT.

The rearrangement uses TRBV4-2 and TRBJ2-3; D call uncertain. The CDR3 runs to 17 residues. Germline lookup yields CDR1 LGHNA and CDR2 YNFKEQ. V was clipped by 1 base and J by 9 bases, with 23 bases between them. This CDR3 is CASSQVIFWPPPGTQYF. The CDR3 DNA reads as TGTGCCAGCAGCCAAGTCATCTTTTGGCCCCCTCCCGGGACGCAGTATTTT.

CDR3 amino acids: CASSLSWGNSPLHF. Written as DNA, the CDR3 is TGTGCCAGCAGCCTCTCCTGGGGCAATTCACCCCTCCACTTT. The chain employs TRBV5-4 and TRBJ1-6, with D maybe TRBD1 (5 bases). The V end lost 4 bases, the J end lost 7 bases, and 12 bases lay between the germline ends. The CDR3 is 14 amino acids. Germline V CDR1 and CDR2: SGHNT, YYREEE (reference sequence).

The V call is TRBV13, the J call TRBJ2-3; no clear D. This CDR3 has 17 residues. V lost 0 bases to trimming and J lost 0 bases, with 13 bases between them. Germline V CDR1 and CDR2: PRHDT, FYEKMQ (reference sequence). In DNA, the CDR3 is TGTGCCAGCAGCTTAGGCCCTGGATACTCTAGCACAGATACGCAGTATTTT. Residues: CASSLGPGYSSTDTQYF. The variable domain in full, with the rest retrieved from reference TRBV13 and TRBJ2-3, is AAGVIQSPRHLIKEKRETATLKCYPIPRHDTVYWYQQGPGQDPQFLISFYEKMQSDKGSIPDRFSAQQFSDYHSELNMSSLELGDSALYFCASSLGPGYSSTDTQYFGPGTRLTVL.

This clone has a handful of counts. The chain recombines TRBV2 with TRBJ2-7; D is unclear. CDR1 and CDR2 from the germline V gene are SNHLY and FYNNEI. The CDR3 contains 11 residues. V lost 2 bases to trimming and J lost 6 bases, with 5 bases between them. CDR3 in DNA: TGTGCCAGCAGTGAATTCTCCGAGCAGTACTTC. This codes for CASSEFSEQYF.

The chain carries TRBV5-1 and TRBJ2-5, with TRBD2 matching over 12 bases. The CDR3 consists of 15 residues. The germline V gene encodes CDR1 SGHRS and CDR2 YFSETQ. V lost 3 bases and J lost 2; bases outside the gene matches: 2. In DNA, the CDR3 is TGCGCCAGCAGCTCTAGCGGGGGGGTACAAGAGACCCAGTACTTC. It translates to CASSSSGGVQETQYF.

The gene calls are TRBV6-5 and TRBJ2-7; no clear D. The CDR3 is made up of 11 amino acids. V was clipped by 6 bases and J by 2 bases, with 5 bases between them. Germline V lookup: CDR1 MNHEY, CDR2 SVGAGI. CDR3 in DNA: TGTGCCAGCAGGTCCGCCTACGAGCAGTACTTC. Its protein is CASRSAYEQYF.

V and J are TRBV7-6 and TRBJ2-5, with 12 bases fitting TRBD2. V was clipped by 2 bases and J by 4 bases; unmatched bases: 8. The germline V gene has CDR1 SGHVS and CDR2 FNYEAQ. The CDR3 has 17 residues. In nucleotides, the CDR3 is TGTGCCAGCAGCTTAATCGCTAGCGGGGGGGCACGAGAGACCCAGTACTTC. Its protein is CASSLIASGGARETQYF. The entire variable domain, with the rest obtained from reference TRBV7-6 and TRBJ2-5, is as follows: GAGVSQSPRYKVTKRGQDVALRCDPISGHVSLYWYRQALGQGPEFLTYFNYEAQQDKSGLPNDRFSAERPEGSISTLTIQRTEQRDSAMYRCASSLIASGGARETQYFGPGTRLLVL.

The rearrangement uses TRBV9 and TRBJ2-7; tentatively, D is TRBD1 or TRBD2 (5 bases each). Germline V lookup: CDR1 SGDLS, CDR2 YYNGEE. Between the trimmed V and J ends, which lost 0 bases and 2 bases, there was a span of 12 bases. The CDR3 spans 15 residues. The CDR3 DNA reads as TGTGCCAGCAGCGTAGCTGGGGGTAGTACCTACGAGCAGTACTTC. It is translated as CASSVAGGSTYEQYF.

For this clone: Other DNA variants within this sample encode the same CDR3. The CDR3 DNA follows: TGTGCCAGTAGTCCCGGGAACACTGAAGCTTTCTTT. It yields the protein CASSPGNTEAFF. This chain joins TRBV19 and TRBJ1-1, with D hard to call. Deletions cut 5 bases from V and 1 base from J, with 5 bases between. The length of the CDR3 is 12 residues. Germline V gene lookup returns CDR1 LNHDA and CDR2 SQIVND (reference sequence).

The genes are TRBV6-4 and TRBJ2-2; 8 bases fit TRBD2. V trimming: 2 bases; J trimming: 5 bases; junction bases outside the gene matches: 1. The CDR3 totals 14 residues. CDR1 is MRHNA, CDR2 SNTAGT, per germline. CDR3 DNA sequence: TGTGCCAGCAGTGACGCTAGCGGGACCGGGGAGCTGTTTTTT. This encodes CASSDASGTGELFF.

This clone occurred once. The chain is built from TRBV7-9 and TRBJ2-7, with TRBD1 matching over 7 bases. Germline CDR1 reads SEHNR; CDR2 reads FQNEAQ (reference sequence). V gave up 3 bases and J gave up 2 bases; unmatched junction bases: 4. The CDR3 sequence is 14 residues long. CDR3 DNA: TGTGCCAGCAGCTTTTCCGGACAGGCCTACGAGCAGTACTTC. Translation: CASSFSGQAYEQYF. Together with reference TRBV7-9 and TRBJ2-7, the CDR3 gives the full variable domain: DTGVSQNPRHKITKRGQNVTFRCDPISEHNRLYWYRQTLGQGPEFLTYFQNEAQLEKSRLLSDRFSAERPKGSFSTLEIQRTEQGDSAMYLCASSFSGQAYEQYFGPGTRLTVT.

The gene calls are TRBV10-3 and TRBJ2-1, with D possibly being TRBD2 (6 bases). Germline assignment: CDR1 ENHRY and CDR2 SYGVKD. The V and J ends lost 7 bases and 9 bases respectively, with 28 bases between them. This CDR3 comprises 17 residues. CDR3 region: CAITGPSRRDLCLEQFF. CDR3 nucleotides: TGTGCCATCACCGGACCCTCGAGGCGGGACCTCTGTCTTGAGCAGTTCTTC.